The rows below give T cell receptor beta chains drawn from one sample of a study of T-cell memory formation after mild COVID-19. From the 5' RACE reads, TCRdb called clonotypes with MiXCR, one entry per CDR3 protein. The sample lists roughly 300,000 distinct CDR3 sequences, roughly an eighth occurring once. The sequenced sample was PBMCs or a T cell subset sorted from them (not recorded which). The origin of the receptors is a man aged 18-30 years who had mild COVID-19 (a few samples of this study predate the infection). Cell type and time point are not known. The CDR3 runs from the conserved cysteine through the conserved F or W. The D gene is left open where the match is weak. The size entry is marked missing in some rows and otherwise reads once, few, many or a size class.

cdr3_aa cdr3_nt clone_size j_call d_call v_call
CASSLSGAEQFF TGTGCCAGCAGCCTGAGCGGGGCCGAGCAGTTCTTC few TRBJ2-1 TRBD2 TRBV7-3
CASSYSGGGGYTF TGTGCCAGCAGCTACTCAGGTGGGGGTGGCTACACCTTC few TRBJ1-2 NA TRBV12-3/TRBV12-4
CASIGARGTEAFF TGTGCCAGCATCGGGGCCCGGGGAACTGAAGCTTTCTTT few TRBJ1-1 NA TRBV6-5
CASSLGVGWTEAFF TGTGCCAGCAGCTTAGGGGTCGGTTGGACTGAAGCTTTCTTT NA TRBJ1-1 NA TRBV7-9
CASRTTEATGELFF TGTGCCAGCAGAACGACAGAGGCCACCGGGGAGCTGTTTTTT few TRBJ2-2 NA TRBV6-5
CASSLGQGLYNEQFF TGCGCCAGCAGCTTGGGACAGGGACTCTACAATGAGCAGTTCTTC many TRBJ2-1 NA TRBV5-1
CASSDRGYTDTQYF TGTGCCAGCAGTGACAGGGGATACACAGATACGCAGTATTTT NA TRBJ2-3 NA TRBV2
CASSSEGSTDTQYF TGTGCCAGCAGCTCGGAGGGGAGCACAGATACGCAGTATTTT NA TRBJ2-3 NA TRBV7-9
CSAATGHLNTEAFF TGCAGTGCTGCAACGGGACACCTGAACACTGAAGCTTTCTTT NA TRBJ1-1 NA TRBV20-1
CAISVGITYNEQFF TGTGCCATCAGTGTGGGGATCACCTACAATGAGCAGTTCTTC many TRBJ2-1 NA TRBV10-3
CASSGGNEQFF TGTGCCAGCAGCGGAGGGAATGAGCAGTTCTTC many TRBJ2-1 NA TRBV25-1
CASSIDTSGRLGTQYF TGTGCCAGTAGTATAGATACTAGCGGGAGACTTGGGACCCAGTACTTC few TRBJ2-5 TRBD2 TRBV19
CASPAERGPTGELFF TGTGCCAGCCCCGCAGAGCGGGGGCCCACCGGGGAGCTGTTTTTT few TRBJ2-2 TRBD2 TRBV6-4
CASSVGDTDTQYF TGTGCCAGCAGCGTAGGGGACACAGATACGCAGTATTTT NA TRBJ2-3 NA TRBV9
CASSHRTSSSYNEQFF TGTGCCAGCAGCCACCGGACCTCGAGCTCCTACAATGAGCAGTTCTTC few TRBJ2-1 NA TRBV14
CASSLRPGPGETQYF TGTGCCAGCAGCTTAAGGCCCGGACCGGGAGAGACCCAGTACTTC NA TRBJ2-5 NA TRBV7-6
CAISEASGGETQYF TGTGCCATCAGTGAGGCTAGCGGGGGAGAGACCCAGTACTTC many TRBJ2-5 TRBD2 TRBV10-3
CASSPNGGPGELFF TGTGCCAGCAGCCCCAACGGGGGGCCCGGGGAGCTGTTTTTT many TRBJ2-2 NA TRBV6-2/TRBV6-3
CASSNRLAGDYNEQFF TGTGCCAGCAGTAATAGACTAGCGGGGGACTACAATGAGCAGTTCTTC many TRBJ2-1 TRBD2 TRBV6-5
CASSLPDRLNTEAFF TGCGCCAGCAGCTTGCCGGACAGGCTTAACACTGAAGCTTTCTTT many TRBJ1-1 TRBD1 TRBV5-1
CAISEPGGRETQYF TGTGCCATCAGTGAGCCGGGGGGGCGGGAGACCCAGTACTTC many TRBJ2-5 TRBD2 TRBV10-3
CASSLKGNREETQYF TGTGCCAGCAGCTTAAAGGGGAACAGGGAAGAGACCCAGTACTTC few TRBJ2-5 NA TRBV7-3
CASSRTYNEQFF TGTGCCAGCAGCCGAACCTACAATGAGCAGTTCTTC many TRBJ2-1 NA TRBV6-2/TRBV6-3
CASSFSGGGTGELFF TGTGCCAGCAGCTTCAGCGGGGGCGGCACCGGGGAGCTGTTTTTT many TRBJ2-2 TRBD2 TRBV7-2
CASRRTSGGPGDTQYF TGTGCCAGCAGACGCACTAGCGGGGGGCCGGGGGATACGCAGTATTTT few TRBJ2-3 TRBD2 TRBV12-3/TRBV12-4
CASSFVPGGYNEQFF TGTGCCAGCAGCTTTGTCCCAGGGGGCTACAATGAGCAGTTCTTC few TRBJ2-1 TRBD1 TRBV7-2
CASSQVGTGRNSPLHF TGCGCCAGCAGCCAAGTTGGGACAGGGAGAAATTCACCCCTCCACTTT few TRBJ1-6 TRBD1 TRBV4-3
CSSSQTDRGFYNEQFF TGTTCCAGCTCCCAGACGGACAGGGGGTTCTACAATGAGCAGTTCTTC few TRBJ2-1 TRBD1 TRBV18
CAWGGTAMKNTEAFF TGTGCCTGGGGAGGGACAGCCATGAAAAACACTGAAGCTTTCTTT NA TRBJ1-1 TRBD1 TRBV30
CASSVSGGETQYF TGTGCCAGCAGCGTATCGGGAGGGGAGACCCAGTACTTC NA TRBJ2-5 TRBD2 TRBV9
CASRGTASYEQYF TGTGCCAGTCGCGGGACGGCCTCCTACGAGCAGTACTTC few TRBJ2-7 NA TRBV7-9
CASSRGQDTDTQYF TGCGCCAGCAGCCGGGGACAGGACACAGATACGCAGTATTTT NA TRBJ2-3 TRBD1 TRBV5-1
CASSVRGAAYNEQFF TGTGCCAGCAGCGTACGGGGGGCGGCCTACAATGAGCAGTTCTTC NA TRBJ2-1 NA TRBV9
CSARGMGTRELFF TGCAGTGCTAGAGGGATGGGCACGAGGGAGCTGTTTTTT NA TRBJ2-2 NA TRBV20-1
CASWRDTEAFF TGTGCCAGTTGGCGGGACACTGAAGCTTTCTTT NA TRBJ1-1 NA TRBV6-6
CASSLILVNTEAFF TGTGCCAGCAGCTTAATATTAGTGAACACTGAAGCTTTCTTT few TRBJ1-1 NA TRBV11-2
CASSLLSGAQPQHF TGTGCCAGCAGTTTACTCTCAGGGGCTCAGCCCCAGCATTTT NA TRBJ1-5 NA TRBV28
CASSLDDRAYEQYF TGTGCCAGCAGCTTAGATGACAGGGCCTACGAGCAGTACTTC few TRBJ2-7 TRBD1 TRBV7-6
CSGRGQGSYEQYF TGCAGCGGCCGGGGACAGGGTTCCTACGAGCAGTACTTC NA TRBJ2-7 TRBD1 TRBV29-1
CASRVAFGELFF TGTGCCAGCAGGGTAGCGTTCGGGGAGCTGTTTTTT few TRBJ2-2 NA TRBV27
CASSSGEKNTEAFF TGTGCCAGCAGCTCGGGGGAAAAGAACACTGAAGCTTTCTTT NA TRBJ1-1 NA TRBV5-6
CASSLGLLSETQYF TGCGCCAGCAGCTTGGGGTTGCTCAGCGAGACCCAGTACTTC many TRBJ2-5 NA TRBV5-1